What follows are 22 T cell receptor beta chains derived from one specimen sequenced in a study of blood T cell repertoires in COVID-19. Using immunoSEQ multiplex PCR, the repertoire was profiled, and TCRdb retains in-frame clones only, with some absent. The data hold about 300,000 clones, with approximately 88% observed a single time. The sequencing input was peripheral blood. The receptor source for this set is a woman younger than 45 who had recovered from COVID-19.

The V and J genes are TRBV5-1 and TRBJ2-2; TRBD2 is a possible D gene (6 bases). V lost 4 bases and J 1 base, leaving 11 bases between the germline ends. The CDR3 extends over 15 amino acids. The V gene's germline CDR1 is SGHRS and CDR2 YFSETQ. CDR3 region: CASSRDSLNTGELFF. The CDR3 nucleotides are TGCGCCAGCAGCCGGGACTCTTTGAACACCGGGGAGCTGTTTTTT.

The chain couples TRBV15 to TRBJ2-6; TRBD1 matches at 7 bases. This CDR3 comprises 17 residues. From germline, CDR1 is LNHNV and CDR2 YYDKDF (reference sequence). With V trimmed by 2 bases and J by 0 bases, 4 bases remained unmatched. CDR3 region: CATSRPGQTSGANVLTF. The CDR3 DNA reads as TGTGCCACCAGCAGACCGGGACAGACCTCTGGGGCCAACGTCCTGACTTTC.

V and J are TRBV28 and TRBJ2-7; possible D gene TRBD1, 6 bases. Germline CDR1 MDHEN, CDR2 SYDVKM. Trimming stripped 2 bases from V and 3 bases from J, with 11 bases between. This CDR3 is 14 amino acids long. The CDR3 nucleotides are TGTGCCAGCAGTTTAGGACAGCCTTACTACGAGCAGTACTTC. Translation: CASSLGQPYYEQYF.

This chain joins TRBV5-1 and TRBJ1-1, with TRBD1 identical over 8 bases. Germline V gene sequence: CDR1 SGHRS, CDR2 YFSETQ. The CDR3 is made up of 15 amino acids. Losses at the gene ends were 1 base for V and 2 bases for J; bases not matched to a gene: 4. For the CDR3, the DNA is TGCGCCAGCAGCTTGATAACAGGGGGAAACACTGAAGCTTTCTTT. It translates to CASSLITGGNTEAFF.

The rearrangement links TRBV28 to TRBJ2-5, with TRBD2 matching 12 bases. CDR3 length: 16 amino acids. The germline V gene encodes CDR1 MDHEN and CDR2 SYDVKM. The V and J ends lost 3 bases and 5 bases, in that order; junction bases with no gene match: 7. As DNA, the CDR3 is TGTGCCAGCAGTTTGGGAGAGACTAGCGGGGGCGAGACCCAGTACTTC. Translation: CASSLGETSGGETQYF.

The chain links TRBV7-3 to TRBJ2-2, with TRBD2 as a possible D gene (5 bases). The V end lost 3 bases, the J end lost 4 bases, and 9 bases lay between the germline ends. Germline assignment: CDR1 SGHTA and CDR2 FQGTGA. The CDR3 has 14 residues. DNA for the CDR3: TGTGCCAGCAGCTTGACTACCGGCACCGGGGAGCTGTTTTTT. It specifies CASSLTTGTGELFF.

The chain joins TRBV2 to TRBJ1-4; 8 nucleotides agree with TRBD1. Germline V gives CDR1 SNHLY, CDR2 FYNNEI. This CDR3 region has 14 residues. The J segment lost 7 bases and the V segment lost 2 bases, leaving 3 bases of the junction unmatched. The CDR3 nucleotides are TGTGCCAGCAGTGAAACAGGGGGTTTTGAAAAACTGTTTTTT. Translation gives CASSETGGFEKLFF.

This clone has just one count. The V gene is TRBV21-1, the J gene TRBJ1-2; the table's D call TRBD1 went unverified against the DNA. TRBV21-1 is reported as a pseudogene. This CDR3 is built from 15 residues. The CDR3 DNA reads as TGTGCCAGCAGCAAAAATAGGACACCTAACTATGGCTACACCTTC. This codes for CASSKNRTPNYGYTF.

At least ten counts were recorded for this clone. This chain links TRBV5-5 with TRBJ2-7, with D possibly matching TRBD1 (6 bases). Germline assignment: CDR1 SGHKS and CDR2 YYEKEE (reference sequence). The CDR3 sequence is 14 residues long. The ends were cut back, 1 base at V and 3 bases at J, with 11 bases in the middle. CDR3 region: CASSLRRGNYEQYF. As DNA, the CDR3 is TGTGCCAGCAGCTTGCGCAGGGGCAACTACGAGCAGTACTTC.

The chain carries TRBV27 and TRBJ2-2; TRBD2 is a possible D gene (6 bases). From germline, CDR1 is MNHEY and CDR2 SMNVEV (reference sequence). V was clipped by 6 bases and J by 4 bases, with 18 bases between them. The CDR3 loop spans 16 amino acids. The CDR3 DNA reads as TGTGCCAGCAGACCAAACCCCGGGACTCTCACCGGGGAGCTGTTTTTT. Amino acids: CASRPNPGTLTGELFF.

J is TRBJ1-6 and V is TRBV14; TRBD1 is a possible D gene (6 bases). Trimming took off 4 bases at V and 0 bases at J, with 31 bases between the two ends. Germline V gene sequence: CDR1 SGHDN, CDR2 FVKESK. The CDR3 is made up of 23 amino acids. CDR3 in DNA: TGTGCCAGCAGCCTACCGGACCCAAGTCGACAGGACCCTCGGAGCTCCTATAATTCACCCCTCCACTTT. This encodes CASSLPDPSRQDPRSSYNSPLHF. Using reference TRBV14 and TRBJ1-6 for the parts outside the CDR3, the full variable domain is EAGVTQFPSHSVIEKGQTVTLRCDPISGHDNLYWYRRVMGKEIKFLLHFVKESKQDESGMPNNRFLAERTGGTYSTLKVQPAELEDSGVYFCASSLPDPSRQDPRSSYNSPLHFGNGTRLTVT.

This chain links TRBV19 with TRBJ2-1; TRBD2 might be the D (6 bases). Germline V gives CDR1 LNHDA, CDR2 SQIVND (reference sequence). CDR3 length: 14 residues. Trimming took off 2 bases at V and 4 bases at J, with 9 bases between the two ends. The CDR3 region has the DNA TGTGCCAGTAGTATACGGGGGTTATACAATGAGCAGTTCTTC. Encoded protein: CASSIRGLYNEQFF.

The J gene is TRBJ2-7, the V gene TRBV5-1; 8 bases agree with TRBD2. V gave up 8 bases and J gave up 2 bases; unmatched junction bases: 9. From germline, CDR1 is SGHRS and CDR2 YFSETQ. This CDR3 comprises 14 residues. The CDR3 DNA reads TGCGCCAGTAATTCGGACGGGGGGGCCTACGAGCAGTACTTC. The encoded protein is CASNSDGGAYEQYF.

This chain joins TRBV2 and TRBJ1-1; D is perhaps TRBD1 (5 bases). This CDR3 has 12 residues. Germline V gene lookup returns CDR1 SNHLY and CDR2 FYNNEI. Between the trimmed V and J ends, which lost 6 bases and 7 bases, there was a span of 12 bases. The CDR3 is CASRGGTDEAFF. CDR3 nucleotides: TGTGCCAGCAGGGGAGGGACTGATGAAGCTTTCTTT. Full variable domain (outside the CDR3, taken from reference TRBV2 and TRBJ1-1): EPEVTQTPSHQVTQMGQEVILRCVPISNHLYFYWYRQILGQKVEFLVSFYNNEISEKSEIFDDQFSVERPDGSNFTLKIRSTKLEDSAMYFCASRGGTDEAFFGQGTRLTVV.

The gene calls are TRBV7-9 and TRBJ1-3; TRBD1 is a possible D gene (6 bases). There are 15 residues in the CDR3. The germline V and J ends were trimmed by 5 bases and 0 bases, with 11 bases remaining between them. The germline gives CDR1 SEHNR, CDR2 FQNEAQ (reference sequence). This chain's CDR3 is CASSRIGGSGNTIYF. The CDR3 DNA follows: TGTGCCAGCAGCCGGATAGGGGGCTCTGGAAACACCATATATTTT.

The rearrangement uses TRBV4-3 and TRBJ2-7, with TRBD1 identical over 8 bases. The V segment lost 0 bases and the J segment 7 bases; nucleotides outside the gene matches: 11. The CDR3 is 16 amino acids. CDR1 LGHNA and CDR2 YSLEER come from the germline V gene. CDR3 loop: CASSQDLGQVLREQYF. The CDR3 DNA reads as TGCGCCAGCAGCCAAGATTTGGGACAGGTACTACGGGAGCAGTACTTC.

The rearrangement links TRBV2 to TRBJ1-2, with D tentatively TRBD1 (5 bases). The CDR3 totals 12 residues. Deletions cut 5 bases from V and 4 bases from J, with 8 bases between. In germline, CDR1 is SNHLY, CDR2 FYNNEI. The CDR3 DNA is TGTGCCAGCAGTACCGGGGGCTATGGCTACACCTTC. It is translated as CASSTGGYGYTF.

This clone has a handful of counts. The CDR3: CASSQERLAIYF. DNA for the CDR3: TGTGCCAGCAGCCAAGAGAGGCTCGCCATATATTTT. This sequence joins TRBV3-1 (or the pseudogene TRBV3-2) and TRBJ1-3; D gene ambiguous. Germline CDR1 is LGHDT and CDR2 is YNNKEL (reference sequence). The germline V and J ends were trimmed by 0 bases and 11 bases, with 8 bases remaining between them. There are 12 residues in the CDR3.

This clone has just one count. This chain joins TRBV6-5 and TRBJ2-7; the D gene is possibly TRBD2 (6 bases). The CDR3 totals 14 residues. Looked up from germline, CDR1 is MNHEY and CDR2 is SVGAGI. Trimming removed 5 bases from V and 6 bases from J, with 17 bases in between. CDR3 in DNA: TGTGCCAGCAGTAATGGAGGGACCAGCCGCGAGCAGTACTTC. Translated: CASSNGGTSREQYF.

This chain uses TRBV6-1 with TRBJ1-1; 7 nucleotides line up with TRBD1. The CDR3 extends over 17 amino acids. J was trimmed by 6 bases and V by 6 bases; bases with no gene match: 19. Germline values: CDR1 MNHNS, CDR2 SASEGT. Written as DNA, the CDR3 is TGTGCCAGCAGAGAACTCGCCACGGCGAACAGGGGCGCTGAAGCTTTCTTT. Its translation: CASRELATANRGAEAFF.

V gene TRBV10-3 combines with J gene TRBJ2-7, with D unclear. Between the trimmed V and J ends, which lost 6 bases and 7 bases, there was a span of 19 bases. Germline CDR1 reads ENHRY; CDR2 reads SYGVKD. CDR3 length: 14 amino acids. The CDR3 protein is CAIRRDPAAEEQYF. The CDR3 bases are TGTGCCATCAGAAGAGATCCCGCGGCGGAGGAGCAGTACTTC.

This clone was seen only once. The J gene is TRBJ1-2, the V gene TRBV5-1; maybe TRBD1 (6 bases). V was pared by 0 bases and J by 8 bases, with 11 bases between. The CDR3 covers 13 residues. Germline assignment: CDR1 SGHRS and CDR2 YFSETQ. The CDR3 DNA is TGCGCCAGCAGCTTGGTGTCAGGGGAAGGCTACACCTTC. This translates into CASSLVSGEGYTF.